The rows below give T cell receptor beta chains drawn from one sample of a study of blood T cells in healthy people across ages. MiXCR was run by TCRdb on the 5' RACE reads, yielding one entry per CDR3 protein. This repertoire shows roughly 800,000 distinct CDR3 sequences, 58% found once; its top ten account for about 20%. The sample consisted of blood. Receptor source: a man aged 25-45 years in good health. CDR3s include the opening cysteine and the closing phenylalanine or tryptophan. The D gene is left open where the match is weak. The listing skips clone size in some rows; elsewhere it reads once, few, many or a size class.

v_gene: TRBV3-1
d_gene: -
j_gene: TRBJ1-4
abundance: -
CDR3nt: TGTGCCAGCAGCCAAGACCCCTCGGTCATGCAGGAAAAACTGTTTTTT
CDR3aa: CASSQDPSVMQEKLFF

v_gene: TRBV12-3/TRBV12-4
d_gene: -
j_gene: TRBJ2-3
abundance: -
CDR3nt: TGTGCCAGCAGTTTAGGCGCGCAGCTCGCTGGAGATACGCAGTATTTT
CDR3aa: CASSLGAQLAGDTQYF

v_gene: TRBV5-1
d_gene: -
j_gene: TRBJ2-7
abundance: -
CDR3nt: TGCGCCAGCAGCAGACTATATGGTGACTCCTACGAGCAGTACTTC
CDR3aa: CASSRLYGDSYEQYF

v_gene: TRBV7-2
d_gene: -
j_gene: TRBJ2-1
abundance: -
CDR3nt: TGTGCCAGCAGCTTAGATGGTGGGCAGGGATACAATGAGCAGTTCTTC
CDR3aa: CASSLDGGQGYNEQFF

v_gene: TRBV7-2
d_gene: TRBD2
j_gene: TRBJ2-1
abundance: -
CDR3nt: TGTGCCAGCAGCCCCACCCGTAAGCTAGCGGGAGACCGTAACAATGAGCAGTTCTTC
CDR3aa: CASSPTRKLAGDRNNEQFF

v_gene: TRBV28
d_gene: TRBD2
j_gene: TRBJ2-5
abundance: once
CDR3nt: TGTGCCAGCAGCCTTACCCCGGGACTAGCGATTGAGACCCAGTACTTC
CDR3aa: CASSLTPGLAIETQYF

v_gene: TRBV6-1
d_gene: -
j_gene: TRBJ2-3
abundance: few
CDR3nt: TGTGCCAGCAACACGGACAGAATCACAGATACGCAGTATTTT
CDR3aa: CASNTDRITDTQYF

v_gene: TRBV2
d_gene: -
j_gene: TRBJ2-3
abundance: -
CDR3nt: TGTGCCAGCAGTGATCCCTACCGAGATACGCAGTATTTT
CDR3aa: CASSDPYRDTQYF

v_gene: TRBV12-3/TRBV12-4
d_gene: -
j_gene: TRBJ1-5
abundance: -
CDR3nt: TGTGCCAGCAGCCGAACCCCGGGGGATAGTCAGCCCCAGCATTTT
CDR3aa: CASSRTPGDSQPQHF

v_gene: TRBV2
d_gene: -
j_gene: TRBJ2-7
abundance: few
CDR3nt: TGTGCCAGCAGTCTACGGGACCACTCCTACGAGCAGTACTTC
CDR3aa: CASSLRDHSYEQYF

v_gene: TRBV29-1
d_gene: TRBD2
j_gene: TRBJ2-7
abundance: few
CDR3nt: TGCAGCGGCGGACTAGGTCTCAACGAGCAGTACTTC
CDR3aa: CSGGLGLNEQYF

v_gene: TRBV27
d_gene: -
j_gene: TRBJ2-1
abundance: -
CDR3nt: TGTGCCAGCAGTTTTCGAGGGAGCTCCTACAATGAGCAGTTCTTC
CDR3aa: CASSFRGSSYNEQFF

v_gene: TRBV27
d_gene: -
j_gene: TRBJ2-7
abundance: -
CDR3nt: TGTGCCAGCAGTCTGGACCCGCAGTACGAGCAGTACTTC
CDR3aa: CASSLDPQYEQYF

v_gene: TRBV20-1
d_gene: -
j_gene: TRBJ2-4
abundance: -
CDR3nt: TGCAGTGCTAGAGATTACAGACGCCCGACAAACATTCAGTACTTC
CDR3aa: CSARDYRRPTNIQYF

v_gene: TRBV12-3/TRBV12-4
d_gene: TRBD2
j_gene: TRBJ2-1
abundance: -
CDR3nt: TGTGCCAGCAGTTTAGATGAGACTAGCGGGTACAATGAGCAGTTCTTC
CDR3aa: CASSLDETSGYNEQFF

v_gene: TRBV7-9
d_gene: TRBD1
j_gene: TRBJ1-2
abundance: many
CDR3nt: TGTGCCAGCAGCAAGAGGGACAGGATAAACACCTTC
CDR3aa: CASSKRDRINTF

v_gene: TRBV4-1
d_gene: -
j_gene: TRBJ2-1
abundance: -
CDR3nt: TGCGCCAGCAGCCACGCTCCCGGAGCTGCCTACAATGAGCAGTTCTTC
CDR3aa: CASSHAPGAAYNEQFF

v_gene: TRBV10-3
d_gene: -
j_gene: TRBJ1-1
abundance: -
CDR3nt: TGTGCCATCAGGACATCAGATGAAGCTTTCTTT
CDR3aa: CAIRTSDEAFF

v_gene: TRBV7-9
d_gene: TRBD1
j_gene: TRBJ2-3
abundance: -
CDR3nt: TGTGCCAGCAGCTTTGGCCCCCAACCAGGGGGAACAGATACGCAGTATTTT
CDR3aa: CASSFGPQPGGTDTQYF

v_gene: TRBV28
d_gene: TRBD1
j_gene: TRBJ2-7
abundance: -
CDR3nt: TGTGCCAGCACCTCCGGGACAGGGGGTACCCAGTACTTC
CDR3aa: CASTSGTGGTQYF

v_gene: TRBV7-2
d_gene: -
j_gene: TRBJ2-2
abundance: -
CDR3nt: TGTGCCAGCAGCTTAGTGGGTCGCGGACTCCACACCGGGGAGCTGTTTTTT
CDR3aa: CASSLVGRGLHTGELFF

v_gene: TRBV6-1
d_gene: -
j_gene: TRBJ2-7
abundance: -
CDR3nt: TGTGCCAGCAGTGAAGCTGTAGGATGGGGTTCCTACGAGCAGTACTTC
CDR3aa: CASSEAVGWGSYEQYF

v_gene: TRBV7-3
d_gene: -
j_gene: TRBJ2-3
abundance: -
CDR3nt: TGTGCCAGCAGCTCCACTAGAGACACAGATACGCAGTATTTT
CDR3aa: CASSSTRDTDTQYF

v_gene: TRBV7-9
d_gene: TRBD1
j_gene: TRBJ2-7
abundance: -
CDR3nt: TGTGCCAGCAGCCCCGTTGGGACAGGGGGCTACGAGCAGTACTTC
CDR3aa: CASSPVGTGGYEQYF

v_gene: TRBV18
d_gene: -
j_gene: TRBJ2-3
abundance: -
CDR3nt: TGTGCCAGCTCATCACAGATCAGGGCCGATACGCAGTATTTT
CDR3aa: CASSSQIRADTQYF

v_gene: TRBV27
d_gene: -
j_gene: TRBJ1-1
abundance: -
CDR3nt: TGTGCCAGCAGTCCATCCGTTGGACGGGCCACTGAAGCTTTCTTT
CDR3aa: CASSPSVGRATEAFF

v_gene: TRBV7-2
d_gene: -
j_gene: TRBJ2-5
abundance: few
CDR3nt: TGTGCCAGCAGCTTACAGATGAAAGAGACCCAGTACTTC
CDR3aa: CASSLQMKETQYF

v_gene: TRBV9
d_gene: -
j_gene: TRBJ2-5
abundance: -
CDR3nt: TGTGCCAGCAGTCGTACATCGGGGTTCGGAGAGACCCAGTACTTC
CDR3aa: CASSRTSGFGETQYF

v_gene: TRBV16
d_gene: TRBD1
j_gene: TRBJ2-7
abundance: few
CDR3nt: TGTGCCAGCAACCCACAGGGGGATACCTACGAGCAGTACTTC
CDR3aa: CASNPQGDTYEQYF

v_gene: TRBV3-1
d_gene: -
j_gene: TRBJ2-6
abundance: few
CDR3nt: TGTGCCAGCAGCCAAATGCCAGGGACTGGGGCCAACGTCCTGACTTTC
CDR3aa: CASSQMPGTGANVLTF